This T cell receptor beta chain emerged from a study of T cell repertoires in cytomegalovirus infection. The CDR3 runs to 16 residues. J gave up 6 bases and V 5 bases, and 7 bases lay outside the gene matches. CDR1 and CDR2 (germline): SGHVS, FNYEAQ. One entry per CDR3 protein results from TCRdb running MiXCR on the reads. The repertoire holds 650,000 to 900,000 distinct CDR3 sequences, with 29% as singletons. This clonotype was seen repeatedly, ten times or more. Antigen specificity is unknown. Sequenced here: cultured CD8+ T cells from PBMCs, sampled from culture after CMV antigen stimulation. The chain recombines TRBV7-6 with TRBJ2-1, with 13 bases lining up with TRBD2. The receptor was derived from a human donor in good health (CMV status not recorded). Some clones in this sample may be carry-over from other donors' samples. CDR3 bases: TGTGCCAGCAGCCGAAGGACTAGCGGGGGACGCAATGAGCAGTTCTTC. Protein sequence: CASSRRTSGGRNEQFF. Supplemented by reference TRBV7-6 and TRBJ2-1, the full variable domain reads GAGVSQSPRYKVTKRGQDVALRCDPISGHVSLYWYRQALGQGPEFLTYFNYEAQQDKSGLPNDRFSAERPEGSISTLTIQRTEQRDSAMYRCASSRRTSGGRNEQFFGPGTRLTVL.